These T cell receptor beta chains were read from a single sample in a study of cytomegalovirus exposure and HLA in healthy donors. Produced via immunoSEQ multiplex PCR; TCRdb's table is partial and in-frame only. The sample includes 170,000 or so clones, approximately 78% seen only once; the top ten take less than 15%. Material: PBMCs. The source of these receptors is a woman between 45 and 65 years old in good health and CMV-seropositive. Each CDR3 is given with its conserved first and last residue. D genes are given only for firm matches. The size of a clone is reported for some rows only, either as once, few or many, or as a class for expanded clones.

D	V	J	size	CDR3
-	TRBV4-2	TRBJ1-1	medium-sized	CASSPLLGRAANTEAFF
TRBD1	TRBV11-2	TRBJ2-7	-	CASSLDRISYEQYF
TRBD2	TRBV4-2	TRBJ2-7	once	CASSQQLAGEVGEQYF
-	TRBV5-1	TRBJ1-1	-	CASSLDRRGTEAFF
TRBD1	TRBV5-6	TRBJ1-1	-	CASSWLTGDTEAFF
-	TRBV6-5	TRBJ1-2	-	CASSPGRGGMGGYTF
TRBD1	TRBV29-1	TRBJ1-3	once	CSATQGGSGNTIYF
-	TRBV5-1	TRBJ1-2	-	CASTEGDYGYTF
-	TRBV9	TRBJ2-7	-	CASSPTLTEENEQYF
-	TRBV5-6	TRBJ2-2	-	CASSFPGGWTSNTGELFF
TRBD2	TRBV2	TRBJ2-1	-	CASSPLAGAMSSYNEQFF
-	TRBV6-1	TRBJ2-7	-	CASSVRDSYEQYF
-	TRBV10-3	TRBJ2-1	few	CASSVALEGEQFF
TRBD1	TRBV5-1	TRBJ2-2	-	CASSLSRGPSNTGELFF
TRBD1	TRBV18	TRBJ2-3	-	CASSRTLDRVGTDTQYF
TRBD1	TRBV5-6	TRBJ2-2	-	CASSLAGTVLTGELFF
-	TRBV6-5	TRBJ1-5	-	CASRGGGNQPQHF
TRBD2	TRBV9	TRBJ2-2	-	CASSEGLVNTGELFF
-	TRBV27	TRBJ2-7	-	CASSIRAGYHEQYF
-	TRBV6-5	TRBJ2-7	few	CASSTAASSYEQYF
-	TRBV11-1	TRBJ2-1	-	CASSLNGGPSYNEQFF
-	TRBV4-2	TRBJ2-7	-	CASSQGEGFNEQYF
-	TRBV7-6	TRBJ2-1	-	CASSLGRSDEQFF
-	TRBV5-5	TRBJ1-2	few	CASSTSWATNYGYTF
-	TRBV27	TRBJ1-6	-	CASATNGRAPLHF
-	TRBV30	TRBJ2-3	-	CAWSVDKRFDTQYF
TRBD1	TRBV5-1	TRBJ1-1	-	CASSPQGQQNTEAFF
-	TRBV5-5	TRBJ2-1	-	CASSLGGSGLHEQFF
-	TRBV6-4	TRBJ2-3	-	CASSSALTAYTDTQYF
-	TRBV30	TRBJ2-7	few	CAWMTEATYEQYF
-	TRBV11-2	TRBJ2-4	-	CASSTAQGWNIQYF
-	TRBV7-9	TRBJ2-1	-	CASSSERLVSEQFF
TRBD1	TRBV7-3	TRBJ2-1	-	CASSISGTGWNEQFF
TRBD1	TRBV19	TRBJ2-1	-	CASKRTGTGARNEQFF
-	TRBV27	TRBJ2-6	-	CASSFSSGANVLTF
-	TRBV5-5	TRBJ1-1	-	CASTATQGAEAFF
TRBD1	TRBV14	TRBJ1-1	-	CASSQDRDRGTEAFF
-	TRBV28	TRBJ1-3	-	CASSYPGLSGNTIYF
-	TRBV6-6	TRBJ2-2	-	CASSRSGANTGELFF